The sequence of this TCR beta chain was determined in a study of blood T cell repertoires in COVID-19. Across the whole study: The cDNA or gDNA used as material had been derived from T cells, B-cell-depleted T cells, or PBMCs.

The CDR3 has 16 amino acids. With V trimmed by 5 bases and J by 5 bases, 11 bases remained unmatched. CDR1 is SGHRS, CDR2 YFSETQ, per germline. Only a few counts were recorded for this clone. In the source study's methods: Amplified reference gene primers provided the basis for estimating nucleated cell counts. TCRdb's copy holds only in-frame clones and misses some; the assay was immunoSEQ multiplex PCR. The DNA was the basis for D and trimming; V, J and clone size are from that table. The sample has under 150,000 clones; 65% to 85% are singletons. The receptor was isolated from a man in his 70s with acute or convalescent COVID-19. The sequencing sample was made of peripheral blood. The chain combines TRBV5-1 with TRBJ2-5; the match to TRBD1 covers 11 bases. The CDR3 loop is CASRRGQGARTETQYF. The CDR3 DNA is TGCGCCAGCAGAAGAGGACAGGGGGCGCGGACGGAGACCCAGTACTTC.